The rows below give T cell receptor beta chains drawn from one sample of a study of cytomegalovirus exposure and HLA in healthy donors. Produced via immunoSEQ multiplex PCR; TCRdb's table is partial and in-frame only. The data hold some 38,000 clones, with roughly 91% observed a single time. Sequencing was carried out using PBMCs. These receptors were collected from a man between 18 and 35 years old in good health and CMV-seronegative. Both conserved end residues are part of each CDR3. Fields, in order: V gene, clone size, D gene, J gene, CDR3 DNA, CDR3 protein. The D gene is left open where the match is weak. Clone size, where shown, is once, few, many, or a class for clones that have expanded.

V gene: TRBV30
clone size: NA
D gene: TRBD1
J gene: TRBJ1-5
CDR3 DNA: TGTGCCTGGAGTGACAGGGGAGAGCCCCAGCATTTT
CDR3 protein: CAWSDRGEPQHF

V gene: TRBV5-1
clone size: NA
D gene: NA
J gene: TRBJ1-1
CDR3 DNA: TGCGCCAGCAGCTTGGCAGGGAACACTGAAGCTTTCTTT
CDR3 protein: CASSLAGNTEAFF

V gene: TRBV6-1
clone size: few
D gene: NA
J gene: TRBJ1-1
CDR3 DNA: TGTGCCAGCAGCAAGACAGGTGGACGGGACACTGAAGCTTTCTTT
CDR3 protein: CASSKTGGRDTEAFF

V gene: TRBV7-9
clone size: NA
D gene: NA
J gene: TRBJ2-1
CDR3 DNA: TGTGCCAGCGGGGAGATATACAATGAGCAGTTCTTC
CDR3 protein: CASGEIYNEQFF

V gene: TRBV11-2
clone size: NA
D gene: TRBD1
J gene: TRBJ2-1
CDR3 DNA: TGTGCCAGCAGCTTAGCTGGCCCGGGACAGGTTCCGATCTTC
CDR3 protein: CASSLAGPGQVPIF

V gene: TRBV6-1
clone size: NA
D gene: TRBD1
J gene: TRBJ1-3
CDR3 DNA: TGTGCCAGCAGTGCGCAACAGGGGGGAAACACCATATATTTT
CDR3 protein: CASSAQQGGNTIYF

V gene: TRBV7-3
clone size: NA
D gene: TRBD2
J gene: TRBJ2-3
CDR3 DNA: TGTGCCAGCAGCCGGCTAGCGGGTCCAAGCACAGATACGCAGTATTTT
CDR3 protein: CASSRLAGPSTDTQYF

V gene: TRBV27
clone size: NA
D gene: TRBD2
J gene: TRBJ2-5
CDR3 DNA: TGTGCCAGCAGTTTATCTCCCCTAGCGGCAGAGACCCAGTACTTC
CDR3 protein: CASSLSPLAAETQYF

V gene: TRBV7-2
clone size: NA
D gene: NA
J gene: TRBJ2-1
CDR3 DNA: TGTGCCAGCAGCTTAGGGGGCATAGGGACCTACAATGAGCAGTTCTTC
CDR3 protein: CASSLGGIGTYNEQFF

V gene: TRBV11-2
clone size: few
D gene: NA
J gene: TRBJ1-6
CDR3 DNA: TGTGCCAGCAGCTTCCGGGGGATCAGTGGGAATTCACCCCTCCACTTT
CDR3 protein: CASSFRGISGNSPLHF

V gene: TRBV6-1
clone size: NA
D gene: TRBD1
J gene: TRBJ2-7
CDR3 DNA: TGTGCCAGCAGTGAAGCGACAGGGAAGACCATGCAGTACTTC
CDR3 protein: CASSEATGKTMQYF

V gene: TRBV5-4
clone size: NA
D gene: NA
J gene: TRBJ2-3
CDR3 DNA: TGTGCCAGCAGCTTGAAAGCTGCGTATGTGACAGATACGCAGTATTTT
CDR3 protein: CASSLKAAYVTDTQYF

V gene: TRBV5-5
clone size: NA
D gene: NA
J gene: TRBJ1-4
CDR3 DNA: TGTGCCAGCAGCTTGGTAGCGACTCGGGAGGAAAAACTGTTTTTT
CDR3 protein: CASSLVATREEKLFF

V gene: TRBV6-5
clone size: few
D gene: TRBD1
J gene: TRBJ1-2
CDR3 DNA: TGTGCCAGCAGTTCCCTAGACAGGGTTGGCTACACCTTC
CDR3 protein: CASSSLDRVGYTF

V gene: TRBV29-1
clone size: once
D gene: NA
J gene: TRBJ1-2
CDR3 DNA: TGCAGCGTTGAACGGGTTTATGGCTACACCTTC
CDR3 protein: CSVERVYGYTF

V gene: TRBV5-1
clone size: NA
D gene: TRBD1
J gene: TRBJ2-6
CDR3 DNA: TGCGCCAGCAGCACAGGGGGCCCTGGGGCCAACGTCCTGACTTTC
CDR3 protein: CASSTGGPGANVLTF

V gene: TRBV6-5
clone size: NA
D gene: NA
J gene: TRBJ2-5
CDR3 DNA: TGTGCCAGCAGTTACTCTGGGGCAGCCCAAGAGACCCAGTACTTC
CDR3 protein: CASSYSGAAQETQYF

V gene: TRBV30
clone size: NA
D gene: TRBD1
J gene: TRBJ1-1
CDR3 DNA: TGTGCCTGGAGACAGGGGGTCTCTGAAGCTTTCTTT
CDR3 protein: CAWRQGVSEAFF

V gene: TRBV13
clone size: NA
D gene: NA
J gene: TRBJ2-7
CDR3 DNA: TGTGCCAGCAGCTTAGCTGCGGGTGAGCAGTACTTC
CDR3 protein: CASSLAAGEQYF

V gene: TRBV7-9
clone size: NA
D gene: NA
J gene: TRBJ1-2
CDR3 DNA: TGTGCCAGCAGCCCTGACAGACTCGAACTCTATGGCTACACCTTC
CDR3 protein: CASSPDRLELYGYTF

V gene: TRBV23-1
clone size: NA
D gene: NA
J gene: TRBJ1-5
CDR3 DNA: TGCGCCAGCAGTCAATCAAGCGGACGGCCTCGTAGCAATCAGCCCCAGCATTTT
CDR3 protein: CASSQSSGRPRSNQPQHF

V gene: TRBV2
clone size: NA
D gene: NA
J gene: TRBJ2-3
CDR3 DNA: TGTGCCAGCCGGCAGAATTTAGGAGCTTACACAGATACGCAGTATTTT
CDR3 protein: CASRQNLGAYTDTQYF

V gene: TRBV6-4
clone size: NA
D gene: TRBD1
J gene: TRBJ2-7
CDR3 DNA: TGTGCCAGCAGTGCAGGGACAGGGGGCAGCTACGAGCAGTACTTC
CDR3 protein: CASSAGTGGSYEQYF

V gene: TRBV11-2
clone size: NA
D gene: NA
J gene: TRBJ2-5
CDR3 DNA: TGTGCCAGCAGCTTCCAGGATCTAGCGACCCAAGAGACCCAGTACTTC
CDR3 protein: CASSFQDLATQETQYF

V gene: TRBV30
clone size: NA
D gene: TRBD2
J gene: TRBJ2-2
CDR3 DNA: TGTGCCTGGAGCCGGGGGGACAACACCGGGGAGCTGTTTTTT
CDR3 protein: CAWSRGDNTGELFF